Below are 9 T cell receptor beta chains sequenced from a single sample in a study of PD-1 blockade in classical Hodgkin lymphoma. Sequencing used immunoSEQ multiplex PCR; TCRdb keeps in-frame clones, though not all of them. Counted here are 10,000 to 12,000 clones, about 75% occurring once; the ten biggest clones make up about 37%. In every patient, relapse followed autologous stem cell transplantation, while exposure to brentuximab vedotin differed. The source was peripheral blood mononuclear cells (PBMCs), collected at baseline. These TCRs come from a human donor with classical Hodgkin lymphoma.

The rearrangement uses TRBV11-1 and TRBJ2-3; D is perhaps TRBD1 or TRBD2 (5 bases each). Germline V gene lookup returns CDR1 SGHAT and CDR2 FQDESV (reference sequence). This CDR3 is 14 amino acids long. Trimming took off 6 bases at V and 2 bases at J, with 12 bases between the two ends. This chain's CDR3 is CASRPGTVTDTQYF. CDR3 coding DNA: TGTGCCAGCAGACCCGGGACGGTCACAGATACGCAGTATTTT.

This clone was seen once. This chain links TRBV30 with TRBJ2-7; the D is unclear. The CDR3 consists of 12 residues. Between the trimmed V and J ends, which lost 1 base and 4 bases, there was a span of 8 bases. Germline lookup yields CDR1 GTSNPN and CDR2 SVGIG (reference sequence). CDR3 residues: CAWSGVPYEQYF. The CDR3 bases are TGTGCCTGGAGTGGGGTCCCATACGAGCAGTACTTC.

The chain has TRBV7-2 and TRBJ2-7; perhaps TRBD2 as D (6 bases). CDR3 length: 14 amino acids. The germline V gene has CDR1 SGHTA and CDR2 FQGNSA. The V end lost 5 bases, the J end lost 0 bases, and 11 bases lay between the germline ends. CDR3: CASSRGISSYEQYF. The CDR3 DNA is TGTGCCAGCAGCCGCGGGATTAGCTCCTACGAGCAGTACTTC. The full variable domain, in which reference TRBV7-2 and TRBJ2-7 provide the parts outside the CDR3, is GAGVSQSPSNKVTEKGKDVELRCDPISGHTALYWYRQSLGQGLEFLIYFQGNSAPDKSGLPSDRFSAERTGGSVSTLTIQRTQQEDSAVYLCASSRGISSYEQYFGPGTRLTVT.

V and J are TRBV11-2 and TRBJ2-7, with D possibly being TRBD1 (6 bases). CDR3 length equals 18 residues. The V and J ends lost 3 bases and 7 bases respectively, with 28 bases between them. Germline V gene data show CDR1 as SGHAT and CDR2 as FQNNGV. CDR3 protein: CASSLGRGQSIRVREQYV. For the CDR3, the DNA is TGTGCCAGCAGCTTGGGTCGTGGACAGTCAATCCGGGTGAGGGAGCAGTACGTC.

CDR3 coding DNA: TGTGCCAGCAGCTTTTATCGGACAGGGGCTGAAGCTTTCTTT. As protein: CASSFYRTGAEAFF. J is TRBJ1-1 and V is TRBV7-2, with 9 positions matching TRBD1. CDR1 SGHTA and CDR2 FQGNSA come from the germline V gene. The CDR3 has 14 residues. Losses at the gene ends were 3 bases for V and 6 bases for J; bases not matched to a gene: 5.

The chain employs TRBV28 and TRBJ2-7, with a tentative D call TRBD1 (7 bases). CDR3 size: 14 residues. V was shortened by 6 bases and J by 3 bases, with 15 bases between the two germline ends. Germline V CDR1 and CDR2: MDHEN, SYDVKM. CDR3 amino acids: CASRSRQGLYEQYF. Written as DNA, the CDR3 is TGTGCCAGCAGATCCCGACAGGGACTCTACGAGCAGTACTTC.

The chain has TRBV4-2 and TRBJ2-1, with TRBD2 identical over 8 bases. Germline loops: CDR1 LGHNA, CDR2 YNFKEQ. The CDR3 spans 15 residues. Trimming took 5 bases from V and 5 from J; bases not matched to a gene: 8. The CDR3 is CASSAGGAWNNEQFF. The CDR3 DNA sequence: TGTGCCAGCAGCGCCGGGGGGGCTTGGAACAATGAGCAGTTCTTC.

The chain combines TRBV6-5 with TRBJ2-6; D possibly matches TRBD1 or TRBD2 (5 bases each). Germline CDR1 MNHEY, CDR2 SVGAGI. CDR3 size: 15 residues. Trimming pared 3 bases from V and 1 base from J, leaving 7 bases between. The CDR3 nucleotides read TGTGCCAGCAGTTATGAGGGGTCTGGGGCCAACGTCCTGACTTTC. Its translation is CASSYEGSGANVLTF.

The chain combines TRBV6-5 with TRBJ1-1, with D hard to call. The CDR3 is 14 residues long. The germline V and J ends were trimmed by 0 bases and 4 bases, with 9 bases remaining between them. From germline, CDR1 is MNHEY and CDR2 SVGAGI. In DNA form, the CDR3 reads TGTGCCAGCAGTTACTCTGGGCGGGGCACTGAAGCTTTCTTT. Translation: CASSYSGRGTEAFF.